This TCR beta chain was recorded in a study of T cell responses to AZD1222 COVID-19 vaccine. With 0 bases removed from V and 0 bases from J, the gap between germline ends came to 12 bases. The CDR3 spans 16 residues. Per the germline V gene, CDR1 is LNHDA and CDR2 is SQIVND (reference sequence). Profiled with immunoSEQ multiplex PCR; TCRdb holds only in-frame clones, not every one. This sample yields around 95,000 clones, of which 85% to 90% are seen a single time; around 3% belongs to the top ten. Sequencing was performed on peripheral blood, taken on day 0 of AZD1222 vaccination. The chain recombines TRBV19 with TRBJ2-7; no clear D. The TCR originated in an adult in good health. CDR3 loop: CASSIDQQSLSYEQYF. CDR3 in DNA: TGTGCCAGTAGTATAGATCAACAGTCTCTCTCCTACGAGCAGTACTTC.